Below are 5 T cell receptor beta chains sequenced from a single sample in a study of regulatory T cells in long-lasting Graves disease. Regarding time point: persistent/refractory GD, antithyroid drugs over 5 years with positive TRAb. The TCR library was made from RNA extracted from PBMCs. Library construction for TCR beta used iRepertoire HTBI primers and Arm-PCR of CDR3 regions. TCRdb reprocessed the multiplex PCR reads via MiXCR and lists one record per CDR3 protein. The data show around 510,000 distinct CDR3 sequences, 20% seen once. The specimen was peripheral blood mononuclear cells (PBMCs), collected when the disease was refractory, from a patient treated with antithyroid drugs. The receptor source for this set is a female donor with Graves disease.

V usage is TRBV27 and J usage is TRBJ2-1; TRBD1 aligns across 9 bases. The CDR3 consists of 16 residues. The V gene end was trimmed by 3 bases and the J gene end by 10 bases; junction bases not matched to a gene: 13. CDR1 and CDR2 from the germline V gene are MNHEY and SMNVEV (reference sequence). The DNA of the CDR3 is TGTGCCAGCAGTTTGGGGGCGGGACAGGGCCCCCTAGAGCAGTTCTTC. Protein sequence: CASSLGAGQGPLEQFF.

CDR3 in DNA: TGTGCCACCAGCAGCAGAGAGTTAACCTGGACAGCCAAATACACAGATACGCAGTATTTT. It translates to CATSSRELTWTAKYTDTQYF. The V call is TRBV15, the J call TRBJ2-3, with D perhaps TRBD1 (6 bases). Germline V gene sequence: CDR1 LNHNV, CDR2 YYDKDF (reference sequence). The CDR3 contains 20 residues. V lost 3 bases and J lost 2, with 27 bases in between.

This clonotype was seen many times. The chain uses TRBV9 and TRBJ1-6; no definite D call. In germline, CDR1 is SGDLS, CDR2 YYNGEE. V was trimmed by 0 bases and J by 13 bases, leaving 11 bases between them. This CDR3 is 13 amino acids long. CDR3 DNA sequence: TGTGCCAGCAGCGTAGACTACATCAGTCCCCTCCACTTT. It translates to CASSVDYISPLHF.

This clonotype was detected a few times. CDR3 DNA sequence: TGTGCCAGCAGGAACCGGGACAGGACTGGAGATACGCAGTATTTT. This encodes CASRNRDRTGDTQYF. The rearrangement links TRBV2 to TRBJ2-3; 8 positions match TRBD1. The CDR3 covers 15 residues. CDR1 is SNHLY and CDR2 is FYNNEI in the germline V gene. V dropped 6 bases and J dropped 5; count of bases not matched to a gene: 10.

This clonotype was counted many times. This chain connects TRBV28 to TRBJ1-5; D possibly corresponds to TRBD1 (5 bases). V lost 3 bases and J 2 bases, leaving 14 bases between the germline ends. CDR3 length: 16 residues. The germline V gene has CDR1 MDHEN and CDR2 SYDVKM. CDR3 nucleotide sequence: TGTGCCAGCAGTTTCGAAGGCAGGGCCCGCAATCAGCCCCAGCATTTT. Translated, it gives CASSFEGRARNQPQHF.